This is a list of T cell receptor beta chains from one sample in a study of cytomegalovirus exposure and HLA in healthy donors. Method: immunoSEQ multiplex PCR; TCRdb's copy keeps in-frame clones and lacks some. The sample's table shows around 97,000 clones. What was sequenced was PBMCs. The receptors stem from a man in his forties in good health and CMV-seronegative. Both conserved end residues are trimmed from each CDR3.

v_call: TRBV28; j_call: TRBJ1-2; cdr3_aa: ASSLNSRGYT
v_call: TRBV6-4; j_call: TRBJ1-4; cdr3_aa: ASKGTGGKLF
v_call: TRBV15; j_call: TRBJ1-5; cdr3_aa: ATSFLPNQPQH
v_call: TRBV2; j_call: TRBJ2-7; cdr3_aa: ASSEGDRAHEQY
v_call: TRBV4-2; j_call: TRBJ2-2; cdr3_aa: ASSRLGTANTGELF
v_call: TRBV28; j_call: TRBJ2-7; cdr3_aa: ASSRGSYEQY
v_call: TRBV9; j_call: TRBJ2-7; cdr3_aa: ASSPSGTSPPKEQY
v_call: TRBV29-1; j_call: TRBJ1-6; cdr3_aa: SVGTDYNSPLH
v_call: TRBV30; j_call: TRBJ1-1; cdr3_aa: ACPSSGTASAF
v_call: TRBV7-2; j_call: TRBJ2-5; cdr3_aa: ASSLGGNQETQY
v_call: TRBV21-1; j_call: TRBJ2-2; cdr3_aa: ASSESGSNTGELF
v_call: TRBV5-1; j_call: TRBJ2-3; cdr3_aa: ASSIGDKTDTQY
v_call: TRBV7-9; j_call: TRBJ2-7; cdr3_aa: ASSFGSGGGEQY
v_call: TRBV28; j_call: TRBJ2-7; cdr3_aa: ASSLSGTSGTYEQY
v_call: TRBV7-9; j_call: TRBJ1-6; cdr3_aa: ASSLKGGSNSPLH
v_call: TRBV7-2; j_call: TRBJ2-1; cdr3_aa: ASSSVAVYNEQF
v_call: TRBV5-3; j_call: TRBJ1-5; cdr3_aa: ARSLEYSNQPQH
v_call: TRBV29-1; j_call: TRBJ2-5; cdr3_aa: SVEFLQETQY
v_call: TRBV28; j_call: TRBJ1-4; cdr3_aa: ASGKGQLNEKLF
v_call: TRBV10-1; j_call: TRBJ1-3; cdr3_aa: ASSAAGASGNTIY
v_call: TRBV5-6; j_call: TRBJ1-2; cdr3_aa: ASSLVSGFGYT
v_call: TRBV2; j_call: TRBJ2-1; cdr3_aa: ASAWTSGGNEQF
v_call: TRBV5-8; j_call: TRBJ1-1; cdr3_aa: ASTRARGLNTEAF
v_call: TRBV6-5; j_call: -; cdr3_aa: ASSQTRGIGNEQY
v_call: TRBV27; j_call: TRBJ1-6; cdr3_aa: ASNLSGQYNSPLH
v_call: TRBV4-2; j_call: TRBJ2-1; cdr3_aa: ASSQDAGLAGALLSEQF
v_call: TRBV27; j_call: TRBJ2-1; cdr3_aa: ASSSPQGIKQF
v_call: TRBV27; j_call: TRBJ2-7; cdr3_aa: ASSTQPSSSYEQY
v_call: TRBV19; j_call: TRBJ1-3; cdr3_aa: ASSSNRGLASGNTIY
v_call: TRBV6-6; j_call: TRBJ2-7; cdr3_aa: ASSPLPNDYEQY
v_call: TRBV27; j_call: TRBJ2-3; cdr3_aa: ASSLTATDTQY
v_call: TRBV6-5; j_call: TRBJ2-1; cdr3_aa: ASRTSGTLYNEQF
v_call: TRBV29-1; j_call: TRBJ2-5; cdr3_aa: SGGNGGGETQY
v_call: TRBV5-1; j_call: TRBJ1-3; cdr3_aa: ASSLAGSGNTIY
v_call: TRBV14; j_call: TRBJ1-5; cdr3_aa: ASSQVLGQPQH
v_call: TRBV6-5; j_call: TRBJ2-7; cdr3_aa: ASSYDRASDYEQY